What follows is one T cell receptor (beta chain) and its context. The data were taken from a study of T-cell memory formation after mild COVID-19. TCRdb re-analysed the 5' RACE reads in MiXCR, keeping a single row per CDR3 protein. The repertoire consists of 35,000 to 40,000 distinct CDR3 sequences, with 5.5% to 7% occurring once and the leading ten covering 0.65% to 0.9%. The CDR3 sequence is 14 residues long. Between the trimmed V and J ends, which lost 0 bases and 8 bases, there was a span of 11 bases. Per the germline V gene, CDR1 is MGHRA and CDR2 is YSYEKL. Sequenced sample: PBMCs or a T cell subset sorted from them (not recorded which). The chain recombines TRBV4-1 with TRBJ1-3; D not certain. The receptor was isolated from an adult who had mild COVID-19 (a few samples of this study predate the infection). Cell type and time point are not known. CDR3 nucleotide sequence: TGCGCCAGCAGCCAAGAGGACCGGAGACACACCATATATTTT. This gives the protein CASSQEDRRHTIYF.